One sample yielded the 16 T cell receptor beta chains listed below, sequenced in a study of blood T cell repertoires in COVID-19. Clones were read by immunoSEQ multiplex PCR, and TCRdb kept only the in-frame ones, dropping some. The table shows 70,000 to 75,000 clones, with 80% to 90% occurring only once. Sequencing input: peripheral blood. The receptors were gathered from a woman older than 75 with active or convalescent COVID-19.

The chain couples TRBV28 to TRBJ2-5; a weak D match, TRBD1 (5 bases). CDR3 length: 14 amino acids. Germline V gives CDR1 MDHEN, CDR2 SYDVKM. The V and J ends lost 4 bases and 5 bases respectively, with 14 bases between them. This CDR3 reads CASSSGHPLETQYF. CDR3 coding DNA: TGTGCCAGCAGTTCAGGACATCCCCTTGAGACCCAGTACTTC.

The chain couples TRBV3-1 (or the pseudogene TRBV3-2) to TRBJ2-3, with 9 bases aligning to TRBD1. There are 15 residues in the CDR3. Trimming took 4 bases from V and 2 from J; bases not matched to a gene: 4. CDR1 is LGHDT and CDR2 is YNNKEL in the germline V gene (reference sequence). The CDR3 region has the DNA TGTGCCAGCAGCCCTGGACAGGGGAACACAGATACGCAGTATTTT. Its protein product is CASSPGQGNTDTQYF.

This sequence joins TRBV28 and TRBJ2-7; 9 bases agree with TRBD2. This CDR3 region has 18 residues. Per germline, CDR1 MDHEN and CDR2 SYDVKM. The V and J ends lost 5 bases and 5 bases, in that order; junction bases with no gene match: 19. The CDR3 is CASSQSAYGGGRANEQYF. As DNA, the CDR3 is TGTGCCAGCAGTCAAAGCGCCTATGGGGGCGGGAGGGCCAACGAGCAGTACTTC.

Here the CDR3 reads CASSLWDSHTDTQYF. The CDR3 coding sequence is TGTGCCAGCAGCTTATGGGACAGCCACACAGATACGCAGTATTTT. The chain couples TRBV7-9 to TRBJ2-3; 7 nucleotides line up with TRBD1. The CDR3 runs 15 residues. J lost 2 bases, V lost 2 bases, and 4 bases had no gene match. The germline CDR1 and CDR2 sequences are SEHNR and FQNEAQ (reference sequence).

The chain uses TRBV5-8 and TRBJ1-1, with TRBD1 as a possible D gene (6 bases). Germline CDR1 SGHTS, CDR2 YDEGEE. This CDR3 region has 15 residues. V was trimmed by 0 bases and J by 4 bases, leaving 13 bases between them. In nucleotides, the CDR3 is TGTGCCAGCAGCTTGGAGCAGGGGTGGGTCACTGAAGCTTTCTTT. It is translated as CASSLEQGWVTEAFF.

This rearrangement joins TRBV7-2 to TRBJ2-5; D ambiguous. The germline V gene encodes CDR1 SGHTA and CDR2 FQGNSA. The ends were cut back, 3 bases at V and 2 bases at J, with 10 bases in the middle. This CDR3 is built from 14 residues. CDR3 amino acids: CASSFVNSQETQYF. The CDR3 DNA follows: TGTGCCAGCAGCTTCGTAAACAGTCAAGAGACCCAGTACTTC. The full variable domain, in which reference TRBV7-2 and TRBJ2-5 provide the parts outside the CDR3, is GAGVSQSPSNKVTEKGKDVELRCDPISGHTALYWYRQSLGQGLEFLIYFQGNSAPDKSGLPSDRFSAERTGGSVSTLTIQRTQQEDSAVYLCASSFVNSQETQYFGPGTRLLVL.

This clone was observed a single time. The chain links TRBV7-9 to TRBJ2-5; 7 nucleotides agree with TRBD2. Germline V gene sequence: CDR1 SEHNR, CDR2 FQNEAQ (reference sequence). V was clipped by 1 base and J by 2 bases; unmatched bases: 4. The CDR3 contains 15 residues. The CDR3 DNA follows: TGTGCCAGCAGCTTAGAGGGCGGGAGTCAAGAGACCCAGTACTTC. This codes for CASSLEGGSQETQYF.

The chain combines TRBV5-1 with TRBJ2-3; the D is unclear. The CDR3 spans 13 residues. The germline V and J ends were trimmed by 4 bases and 2 bases, with 8 bases remaining between them. Germline lookup yields CDR1 SGHRS and CDR2 YFSETQ. The CDR3: CASSISNTDTQYF. CDR3 DNA: TGCGCCAGCAGCATTTCAAACACAGATACGCAGTATTTT. The full variable domain, its missing parts supplied by reference TRBV5-1 and TRBJ2-3, is KAGVTQTPRYLIKTRGQQVTLSCSPISGHRSVSWYQQTPGQGLQFLFEYFSETQRNKGNFPGRFSGRQFSNSRSEMNVSTLELGDSALYLCASSISNTDTQYFGPGTRLTVL.

This chain's CDR3 is CASSLSLAGGTGELFF. CDR3 nucleotides: TGTGCCAGCAGTTTATCACTAGCGGGAGGCACCGGGGAGCTGTTTTTT. The gene calls are TRBV28 and TRBJ2-2; the match to TRBD2 covers 12 bases. Trimming removed 1 base from V and 4 bases from J; junction bases left unmatched: 1. CDR1 is MDHEN, CDR2 SYDVKM, per germline. This CDR3 has 16 residues.

This sequence joins TRBV25-1 and TRBJ1-1, with 7 bases matching TRBD1. The CDR3 length is 15 residues. Germline V gene data show CDR1 as MGHDK and CDR2 as SYGVNS. Unmatched junction bases numbered 5, after V lost 4 bases and J lost 0 bases. The CDR3 DNA follows: TGTGCCAGCAGTGGGACAGGTGGTTTGAACACTGAAGCTTTCTTT. Residues: CASSGTGGLNTEAFF. The whole variable domain, filled in from reference TRBV25-1 and TRBJ1-1, reads EADIYQTPRYLVIGTGKKITLECSQTMGHDKMYWYQQDPGMELHLIHYSYGVNSTEKGDLSSESTVSRIRTEHFPLTLESARPSHTSQYLCASSGTGGLNTEAFFGQGTRLTVV.

The V call is TRBV7-9, the J call TRBJ2-2, with D tentatively TRBD1 (6 bases). The CDR3 is made up of 16 amino acids. The germline V gene has CDR1 SEHNR and CDR2 FQNEAQ (reference sequence). V was trimmed by 5 bases and J by 7 bases, leaving 20 bases between them. The CDR3 bases are TGTGCCAGCAGCGCCGGACAGACTCCTGTGTTCGGGGAGCTGTTTTTT. Translated: CASSAGQTPVFGELFF.

The chain is built from TRBV30 and TRBJ1-2; D possibly corresponds to TRBD1 (5 bases). The germline V gene has CDR1 GTSNPN and CDR2 SVGIG (reference sequence). The CDR3 has 12 amino acids. Trimming pared 4 bases from V and 6 bases from J, leaving 12 bases between. The CDR3 nucleotides are TGTGCCTGGACCAGAACAGGCGATGGCTACACCTTC. Its protein product is CAWTRTGDGYTF.

This chain uses TRBV19 with TRBJ1-2; possibly TRBD1 for D (6 bases). There are 17 residues in the CDR3. Trimming pared 3 bases from V and 4 bases from J, leaving 21 bases between. Germline CDR1 is LNHDA and CDR2 is SQIVND (reference sequence). The CDR3 DNA reads TGTGCCAGTAGTATCTCCCTGCGACAACAGGGAATCTATGGCTACACCTTC. Translated: CASSISLRQQGIYGYTF. The entire variable domain, with the rest obtained from reference TRBV19 and TRBJ1-2, is as follows: DGGITQSPKYLFRKEGQNVTLSCEQNLNHDAMYWYRQDPGQGLRLIYYSQIVNDFQKGDIAEGYSVSREKKESFPLTVTSAQKNPTAFYLCASSISLRQQGIYGYTFGSGTRLTVV.

The gene calls are TRBV3-1 (or the pseudogene TRBV3-2) and TRBJ2-7; D may be TRBD2 (6 bases). V was trimmed by 1 base and J by 7 bases, leaving 11 bases between them. The CDR3 is 13 amino acids. Germline CDR1 reads LGHDT; CDR2 reads YNNKEL (reference sequence). CDR3 DNA: TGTGCCAGCAGCCAAGGACGGGGAGGTGAGCAGTACTTC. Protein: CASSQGRGGEQYF.

The chain combines TRBV5-1 with TRBJ2-4; 7 positions match TRBD1. Germline trimming cut 2 bases from V and 5 bases from J; bases unmatched to any gene: 4. Germline V CDR1 and CDR2: SGHRS, YFSETQ. The CDR3 loop spans 14 amino acids. CDR3 sequence: CASSFGQDQNIQYF. CDR3 sequence (DNA): TGCGCCAGCAGCTTTGGACAGGATCAAAACATTCAGTACTTC.

This clone was seen a handful of times. This chain uses TRBV19 with TRBJ1-5; the match to TRBD1 covers 11 bases. V lost 8 bases and J lost 7; bases outside the gene matches: 4. The CDR3 sequence is 13 residues long. Germline assignment: CDR1 LNHDA and CDR2 SQIVND (reference sequence). The chain's CDR3 is CASVDRGQQPQHF. CDR3 coding DNA: TGTGCCAGTGTGGACAGGGGGCAGCAGCCCCAGCATTTT.